The rows below give T cell receptor beta chains drawn from one sample of a study of persistence of HIV-infected CD4 T cells. Using immunoSEQ multiplex PCR, the repertoire was profiled, and TCRdb retains in-frame clones only, with some absent. This table holds about 40,000 clones, 70% to 80% found once. Their antigens are not known. The sequences come from CD4+ T cells sorted from PBMCs after approximately 18-hour stimulation, collected from a patient who received antiretroviral therapy. Every receptor here comes from an adult man with HIV who was CMV-seropositive. Both conserved end residues are part of each CDR3. The order of the fields is CDR3 protein, J gene, clone size, V gene. Clone size is given for some rows only: seen once, a few or many times, or a class if the clone is expanded.

CDR3 protein: CASSPVGQPQHF
J gene: TRBJ1-5
clone size: .
V gene: TRBV18

CDR3 protein: CAISPTGGALVQPQHF
J gene: TRBJ1-5
clone size: .
V gene: TRBV10-3

CDR3 protein: CASSYSLSGSSYEQYF
J gene: TRBJ2-7
clone size: .
V gene: TRBV6-5

CDR3 protein: CASTPGARGYTF
J gene: TRBJ1-2
clone size: .
V gene: TRBV6-5

CDR3 protein: CASSEKWSQPQHF
J gene: TRBJ1-5
clone size: .
V gene: TRBV6-1

CDR3 protein: CASSQEVLVNTEAFF
J gene: TRBJ1-1
clone size: .
V gene: TRBV4-1

CDR3 protein: CASSYPRGLASFEDNEQFF
J gene: TRBJ2-1
clone size: .
V gene: TRBV6-2/TRBV6-3

CDR3 protein: CASSIGPGFYYGYTF
J gene: TRBJ1-2
clone size: once
V gene: TRBV19

CDR3 protein: CASSQGGTSGYNEQFF
J gene: TRBJ2-1
clone size: .
V gene: TRBV4-1

CDR3 protein: CASSYRQGIKQYF
J gene: TRBJ2-7
clone size: .
V gene: TRBV6-2/TRBV6-3

CDR3 protein: CAIGAVNYGYTF
J gene: TRBJ1-2
clone size: few
V gene: TRBV10-3

CDR3 protein: CSARKQGPPLF
J gene: TRBJ1-2
clone size: .
V gene: TRBV20-1

CDR3 protein: CASSLRNSPLHF
J gene: TRBJ1-6
clone size: .
V gene: TRBV28

CDR3 protein: CASSEAGGFGAFF
J gene: TRBJ1-1
clone size: .
V gene: TRBV6-1

CDR3 protein: CASSFAQSSYNSPLHF
J gene: TRBJ1-6
clone size: .
V gene: TRBV27

CDR3 protein: CASSLAVERASEQFF
J gene: TRBJ2-1
clone size: .
V gene: TRBV5-4

CDR3 protein: CASSYSIRGGWEF
J gene: TRBJ2-7
clone size: .
V gene: TRBV6-5

CDR3 protein: CASSLGVGASAYNEQFF
J gene: TRBJ2-1
clone size: .
V gene: TRBV5-1

CDR3 protein: CASSHRLAGGRGTGELFF
J gene: TRBJ2-2
clone size: .
V gene: TRBV4-2

CDR3 protein: CASTDPFHRGMVPNGYTF
J gene: TRBJ1-2
clone size: .
V gene: TRBV2

CDR3 protein: CASSLEQNSPLHF
J gene: TRBJ1-6
clone size: .
V gene: TRBV5-1

CDR3 protein: CASSLVGQGALGSGANVLTF
J gene: TRBJ2-6
clone size: .
V gene: TRBV7-3

CDR3 protein: CASSYFRTGGGTEAFF
J gene: TRBJ1-1
clone size: .
V gene: TRBV6-5